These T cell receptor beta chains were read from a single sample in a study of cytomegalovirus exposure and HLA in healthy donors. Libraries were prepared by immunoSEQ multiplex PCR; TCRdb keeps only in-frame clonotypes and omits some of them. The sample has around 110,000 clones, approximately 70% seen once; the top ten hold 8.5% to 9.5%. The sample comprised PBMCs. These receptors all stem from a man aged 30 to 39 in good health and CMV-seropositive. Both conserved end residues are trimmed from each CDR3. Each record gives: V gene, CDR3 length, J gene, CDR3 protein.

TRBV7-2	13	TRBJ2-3	ASSLVRGGGDTQY
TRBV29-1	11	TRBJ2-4	SVAGEAKNIQY
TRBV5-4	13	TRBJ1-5	ASSLQGGRVGAQH
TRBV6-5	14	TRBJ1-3	ASSSPPTGRGDTIY
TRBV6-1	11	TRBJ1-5	ASPGGGDQPQH
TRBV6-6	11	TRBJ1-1	ASSYDRGTEAF
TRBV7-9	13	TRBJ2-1	ASSLRRLDFGEQF
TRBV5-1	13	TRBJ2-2	ASSLFSGNTGELF
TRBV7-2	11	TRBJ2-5	ASSLTREETQY
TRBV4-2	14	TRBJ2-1	ASSPERAGGGGEQF
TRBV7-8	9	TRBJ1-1	ASSSYTEAF
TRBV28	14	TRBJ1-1	ASSLPLQMQGTEAF
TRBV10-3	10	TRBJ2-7	AISEAAYEQY
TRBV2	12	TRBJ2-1	ASSEDLVGNEQF